These 9 T cell receptor beta chains share one sample of origin, sequenced in a study of T cells after yellow fever vaccination. Using its own MiXCR run on the 5' RACE reads, TCRdb lists one record per CDR3 protein. The table has about 210,000 distinct CDR3 sequences, less than 3.5% seen once. The starting material was CD4+ T cells sorted from PBMCs, obtained 10 days after the yellow fever booster vaccination. The receptors were sampled from a man younger than 35 who received the YFV17D yellow fever vaccine.

This clonotype was seen only a few times. The V and J genes are TRBV19 and TRBJ2-3; D is unclear. Trimming pared 7 bases from V and 5 bases from J, leaving 16 bases between. The CDR3 is 14 amino acids. Germline assignment: CDR1 LNHDA and CDR2 SQIVND (reference sequence). The CDR3 sequence: CASTVGRFKDTQYF. The CDR3 DNA reads as TGTGCCAGTACAGTGGGCCGGTTCAAAGATACGCAGTATTTT. The full variable domain, completed using reference TRBV19 and TRBJ2-3, is DGGITQSPKYLFRKEGQNVTLSCEQNLNHDAMYWYRQDPGQGLRLIYYSQIVNDFQKGDIAEGYSVSREKKESFPLTVTSAQKNPTAFYLCASTVGRFKDTQYFGPGTRLTVL.

This clonotype was seen at least ten times. This chain connects TRBV5-1 to TRBJ2-1, with D perhaps given as TRBD1 or TRBD2 (5 bases each). Trimming removed 5 bases from V and 0 bases from J, with 18 bases in between. The germline V gene has CDR1 SGHRS and CDR2 YFSETQ. The CDR3 runs to 17 residues. The CDR3 nucleotides are TGCGCCAGCAGAGAACCCACCGGGACCCGCTCCTACAATGAGCAGTTCTTC. Protein: CASREPTGTRSYNEQFF.

This clonotype appeared many times. This chain uses TRBV16 with TRBJ1-5; D remains ambiguous. The germline V gene has CDR1 KGHSY and CDR2 FQNENV. The CDR3 has 13 amino acids. V dropped 1 base and J dropped 6 bases, with 7 bases sitting between them. The CDR3 region is CASSQFSGQPQHF. The DNA for the CDR3 is TGTGCCAGCAGCCAATTTTCGGGTCAGCCCCAGCATTTT.

This clonotype was seen ten or more times. J is TRBJ2-3 and V is TRBV5-1, with D possibly called TRBD1 or TRBD2 (6 bases each). Trimming took off 4 bases at V and 8 bases at J, with 17 bases between the two ends. The CDR3 is made up of 14 amino acids. CDR1 and CDR2 (germline): SGHRS, YFSETQ. The CDR3 DNA sequence: TGCGCCAGCAGCACGGGGGACACCGGCGTTACGCAGTATTTT. Translated, it gives CASSTGDTGVTQYF.

V is TRBV19 and J is TRBJ2-5, with no clear D. CDR1 and CDR2 from the germline V gene are LNHDA and SQIVND (reference sequence). V was shortened by 3 bases and J by 5 bases, with 13 bases between the two germline ends. The CDR3 contains 14 residues. CDR3 protein: CASSINLPGETQYF. In nucleotides, the CDR3 is TGTGCCAGTAGTATCAATTTACCTGGGGAGACCCAGTACTTC.

Worth noting for this clonotype: This clone may be a read error of a much larger clone one base away. The CDR3 DNA is TGTGCCAGCAGTTTACAGACTAGCAATCAGCCCCAGCATTTT. It is translated as CASSLQTSNQPQHF. This sequence joins TRBV12-3 or TRBV12-4 and TRBJ1-5; D ambiguous. This CDR3 region has 14 residues. The V and J ends lost 2 bases and 0 bases respectively, with 5 bases between them.

This clonotype has ten or more counts. The chain joins TRBV5-1 to TRBJ1-2; 8 nucleotides agree with TRBD1. The CDR3 spans 16 residues. Germline V gene lookup returns CDR1 SGHRS and CDR2 YFSETQ. With 7 bases clipped from V and 0 bases from J, the junction kept 11 bases outside the gene matches. The CDR3 reads CASARRTGGANYGYTF. CDR3 coding DNA: TGCGCCAGCGCTCGGAGAACAGGGGGAGCTAACTATGGCTACACCTTC.

This clonotype was detected a few times. The chain carries TRBV12-3 or TRBV12-4 and TRBJ1-6; D is unresolved. This CDR3 comprises 15 residues. Deletions cut 3 bases from V and 10 bases from J, with 16 bases between. The CDR3 region has the DNA TGTGCCAGCAGTTTCTCGGGGAATGGTAGGTCACCCCTCCACTTT. It is translated as CASSFSGNGRSPLHF.

This clonotype was found many times. The V call is TRBV5-6, the J call TRBJ1-2; tentative D call: TRBD1 (6 bases). Trimming removed 4 bases from V and 4 bases from J, with 14 bases in between. Germline V lookup: CDR1 SGHDT, CDR2 YYEEEE. The length of the CDR3 is 14 residues. The CDR3 DNA sequence: TGTGCCAGCAGCCGCCCCGGGACATCCTATGGCTACACCTTC. Amino acid sequence: CASSRPGTSYGYTF.